This TCR beta chain was observed in a study of T cells after yellow fever vaccination. V was shortened by 3 bases and J by 2 bases, with 11 bases between the two germline ends. Germline loops: CDR1 MNHNS, CDR2 SASEGT. The CDR3 is made up of 15 amino acids. The sample holds a few counts of this clonotype. The authors made TCR cDNA by 5'RACE template switching, adding a universal primer site and UMIs. In TCRdb, the 5' RACE reads were re-called with MiXCR into one record per CDR3 protein. This sample has 100,000 to 150,000 distinct CDR3 sequences, with nearly 15% found just once. This clonotype originated in a man aged 18-30 years who received the YFV17D yellow fever vaccine. The sample consisted of CD8+ T cells sorted from PBMCs, taken 5 days after the yellow fever booster vaccination. The rearrangement joins TRBV6-1 to TRBJ2-1, with D perhaps TRBD1 (6 bases). The CDR3 spells CASSEWQGPYNEQFF. The CDR3 nucleotides read TGTGCCAGCAGTGAGTGGCAGGGGCCCTACAATGAGCAGTTCTTC.